A selection of T cell receptor beta chains follows, all from one sample in a study of blood T cell repertoires in COVID-19. The table came from immunoSEQ multiplex PCR; TCRdb's copy has only in-frame clones and leaves some out. The table lists about 360,000 clones, around nine tenths of them singletons. The sequenced material came from peripheral blood. The source of these receptors is a human donor in a cohort sampled during active COVID-19. The CDR3 runs from the conserved cysteine through the conserved F or W. A D gene is named only where the DNA matches it firmly. Not all rows give a size; the values are once, few, many and, for expanded clones, a class.

size: many; J: TRBJ2-2; D: NA; V: TRBV6-5; CDR3: CASTHAPNTGELFF; DNA: TGTGCCAGCACTCATGCGCCGAACACCGGGGAGCTGTTTTTT
size: NA; J: TRBJ2-7; D: NA; V: TRBV11-2; CDR3: CASSTQGYSYEQYF; DNA: TGTGCCAGCAGCACACAGGGTTACTCCTACGAGCAGTACTTC
size: once; J: TRBJ2-2; D: NA; V: TRBV5-1; CDR3: CASGPSTGELFF; DNA: TGCGCCAGCGGTCCCAGCACCGGGGAGCTGTTTTTT
size: NA; J: TRBJ2-7; D: TRBD1; V: TRBV5-4; CDR3: CASSLRQGYSYEQYF; DNA: TGTGCCAGCAGCTTGCGACAGGGATATTCCTACGAGCAGTACTTC
size: NA; J: TRBJ1-2; D: NA; V: TRBV2; CDR3: CASSETGWWDYGYTF; DNA: TGTGCCAGCAGTGAAACAGGGTGGTGGGACTATGGCTACACCTTC
size: NA; J: TRBJ2-2; D: TRBD1; V: TRBV28; CDR3: CASSNPHYRGRGELFF; DNA: TGTGCCAGCAGCAACCCCCATTACAGGGGGCGCGGGGAGCTGTTTTTT
size: NA; J: TRBJ2-1; D: NA; V: TRBV11-2; CDR3: CASSDRGYLGEQFF; DNA: TGTGCCAGCAGCGACCGGGGGTACCTAGGTGAGCAGTTCTTC
size: once; J: TRBJ2-1; D: TRBD1; V: TRBV7-9; CDR3: CASSSGSGTGIYNEQFF; DNA: TGTGCCAGCAGCTCGGGCTCCGGGACAGGGATCTACAATGAGCAGTTCTTC
size: few; J: TRBJ1-2; D: TRBD1; V: TRBV5-1; CDR3: CASSSSTGDYGYTF; DNA: TGCGCCAGCAGCTCCTCGACAGGGGACTATGGCTACACCTTC
size: NA; J: TRBJ2-2; D: TRBD2; V: TRBV25-1; CDR3: CASSEPSSGGAGELFF; DNA: TGTGCCAGCAGTGAGCCATCTAGCGGGGGGGCAGGGGAGCTGTTTTTT
size: NA; J: TRBJ2-3; D: NA; V: TRBV6-4; CDR3: CASSDGRGAVDTQYF; DNA: TGTGCCAGCAGTGACGGAAGGGGCGCAGTAGATACGCAGTATTTT
size: NA; J: TRBJ2-2; D: TRBD2; V: TRBV4-2; CDR3: CASSAPGLADTGELFF; DNA: TGTGCCAGCAGCGCCCCGGGACTAGCGGACACCGGGGAGCTGTTTTTT
size: NA; J: TRBJ2-1; D: TRBD2; V: TRBV7-3; CDR3: CASSQDASGSENEQFF; DNA: TGTGCCAGCAGCCAAGACGCCAGCGGGAGTGAAAATGAGCAGTTCTTC
size: NA; J: TRBJ2-7; D: TRBD1; V: TRBV30; CDR3: CACLTGTYEQYF; DNA: TGTGCCTGCCTGACAGGGACCTACGAGCAGTACTTC
size: NA; J: TRBJ1-2; D: NA; V: TRBV18; CDR3: CASSPSRGAIYGYTF; DNA: TGTGCCAGCTCACCAAGCCGGGGGGCAATCTATGGCTACACCTTC
size: NA; J: TRBJ1-1; D: NA; V: TRBV7-9; CDR3: CASSQTARTEAFF; DNA: TGTGCCAGCAGCCAGACGGCGAGGACTGAAGCTTTCTTT
size: few; J: TRBJ2-2; D: NA; V: TRBV6-5; CDR3: CASRTGDTGELFF; DNA: TGTGCCAGCCGGACGGGAGACACCGGGGAGCTGTTTTTT
size: NA; J: TRBJ1-2; D: NA; V: TRBV5-6; CDR3: CASSPGPGYGYTF; DNA: TGTGCCAGCAGCCCCGGACCAGGGTATGGCTACACCTTC
size: NA; J: TRBJ2-1; D: NA; V: TRBV7-3; CDR3: CASSSSNEQFF; DNA: TGTGCCAGCAGCTCCAGCAATGAGCAGTTCTTC
size: few; J: TRBJ1-4; D: NA; V: TRBV2; CDR3: CASSEGRGDEKLFF; DNA: TGTGCCAGCAGTGAGGGGAGGGGTGACGAAAAACTGTTTTTT
size: NA; J: TRBJ2-3; D: TRBD2; V: TRBV7-8; CDR3: CASSLVAGVDTQYF; DNA: TGTGCCAGCAGCTTAGTAGCGGGAGTAGATACGCAGTATTTT
size: NA; J: TRBJ2-3; D: NA; V: TRBV30; CDR3: CAWSVLIGGAFRNTQYF; DNA: TGTGCCTGGAGTGTTTTGATAGGGGGAGCGTTCAGAAATACGCAGTATTTT
size: NA; J: TRBJ2-7; D: TRBD1; V: TRBV20-1; CDR3: CSASPDRGSYEQYF; DNA: TGCAGTGCTAGTCCGGACAGGGGTTCCTACGAGCAGTACTTC
size: NA; J: TRBJ1-5; D: NA; V: TRBV28; CDR3: CASSLGGRNQPQHF; DNA: TGTGCCAGCAGTTTAGGAGGGCGCAATCAGCCCCAGCATTTT
size: NA; J: TRBJ1-3; D: NA; V: TRBV28; CDR3: CASSLWASGSGNTIYF; DNA: TGTGCCAGCAGTTTATGGGCATCGGGTTCTGGAAACACCATATATTTT
size: NA; J: TRBJ1-5; D: NA; V: TRBV7-3; CDR3: CASSANRGPQHF; DNA: TGTGCCAGCAGCGCTAACCGGGGGCCCCAGCATTTT
size: NA; J: TRBJ2-6; D: TRBD1; V: TRBV30; CDR3: CAWRARGRGGANVLTF; DNA: TGTGCCTGGAGGGCTAGGGGGCGAGGGGGGGCCAACGTCCTGACTTTC
size: few; J: TRBJ2-1; D: TRBD2; V: TRBV7-9; CDR3: CASSFTSGRGNEQFF; DNA: TGTGCCAGCAGCTTTACTAGCGGGAGGGGAAATGAGCAGTTCTTC
size: NA; J: TRBJ2-7; D: TRBD1; V: TRBV28; CDR3: CASSRNKGARTPGGSYEQYF; DNA: TGTGCCAGCAGTAGAAATAAGGGGGCCCGGACCCCCGGCGGATCCTACGAGCAGTACTTC
size: NA; J: TRBJ2-1; D: NA; V: TRBV19; CDR3: CASSSGVSYNEQFF; DNA: TGTGCCAGTAGTAGCGGGGTTTCCTACAATGAGCAGTTCTTC
size: NA; J: TRBJ2-1; D: TRBD2; V: TRBV27; CDR3: CASSPGLAVYNEQFF; DNA: TGTGCCAGCAGTCCGGGACTAGCAGTTTACAATGAGCAGTTCTTC
size: NA; J: TRBJ2-5; D: NA; V: TRBV30; CDR3: CAWSVEGGGETQYF; DNA: TGTGCCTGGAGTGTTGAGGGGGGGGGAGAGACCCAGTACTTC
size: NA; J: TRBJ1-5; D: NA; V: TRBV4-1; CDR3: CASSQGTNRVIQPQHF; DNA: TGCGCCAGCAGCCAAGGGACGAACAGGGTGATACAGCCCCAGCATTTT
size: NA; J: TRBJ2-5; D: TRBD2; V: TRBV3-1/TRBV3-2; CDR3: CASSQKLSGGEQETQYF; DNA: TGTGCCAGCAGCCAAAAATTGAGCGGGGGGGAACAAGAGACCCAGTACTTC
size: NA; J: TRBJ2-6; D: NA; V: TRBV29-1; CDR3: CSVSYRAGANVLTF; DNA: TGCAGCGTAAGTTACAGGGCTGGGGCCAACGTCCTGACTTTC
size: NA; J: TRBJ1-1; D: TRBD1; V: TRBV13; CDR3: CASSLGQGNTEAFF; DNA: TGTGCCAGCAGCCTGGGACAGGGCAACACTGAAGCTTTCTTT
size: few; J: TRBJ1-2; D: NA; V: TRBV7-9; CDR3: CASSLLSGVGPYTYGYTF; DNA: TGTGCCAGCAGCTTACTATCAGGGGTGGGCCCATATACATATGGCTACACCTTC
size: NA; J: TRBJ1-2; D: NA; V: TRBV27; CDR3: CASSRGYGYTF; DNA: TGTGCCAGCAGTCGGGGTTATGGCTACACCTTC
size: NA; J: TRBJ2-1; D: NA; V: TRBV2; CDR3: CASSEGGGSYNEQFF; DNA: TGTGCCAGCAGTGAAGGAGGGGGCTCCTACAATGAGCAGTTCTTC
size: NA; J: TRBJ2-7; D: TRBD1; V: TRBV27; CDR3: CASSSYGQETNLYEQYF; DNA: TGTGCCAGCAGTTCATACGGACAGGAAACAAACCTCTACGAGCAGTACTTC
size: NA; J: TRBJ2-5; D: TRBD2; V: TRBV5-1; CDR3: CASSFLAGAEETQYF; DNA: TGCGCCAGCAGCTTCCTAGCGGGGGCAGAAGAGACCCAGTACTTC
size: NA; J: TRBJ1-2; D: TRBD1; V: TRBV10-3; CDR3: CAISEPRDRDPGYTF; DNA: TGTGCCATCAGTGAGCCCCGGGACAGGGATCCTGGCTACACCTTC
size: few; J: TRBJ2-1; D: NA; V: TRBV6-4; CDR3: CASSEAGGGTGEQFF; DNA: TGTGCCAGCAGTGAGGCAGGCGGGGGCACAGGTGAGCAGTTCTTC
size: NA; J: TRBJ1-3; D: NA; V: TRBV9; CDR3: CASSPRQFSGNTIYF; DNA: TGTGCCAGCAGCCCCCGTCAGTTCTCTGGAAACACCATATATTTT
size: NA; J: TRBJ2-3; D: TRBD2; V: TRBV7-2; CDR3: CASSKLAGDTDTQYF; DNA: TGTGCCAGCAGCAAACTAGCGGGGGACACAGATACGCAGTATTTT
size: NA; J: TRBJ1-2; D: TRBD1; V: TRBV3-1/TRBV3-2; CDR3: CASSQVGTGPNYGYTF; DNA: TGTGCCAGCAGCCAAGTAGGGACAGGACCTAACTATGGCTACACCTTC
size: NA; J: TRBJ2-1; D: NA; V: TRBV7-3; CDR3: CASSLKGNEQFF; DNA: TGTGCCAGCAGCTTAAAGGGGAATGAGCAGTTCTTC
size: NA; J: TRBJ2-1; D: TRBD2; V: TRBV29-1; CDR3: CSVSGTGGAYNEQFF; DNA: TGCAGCGTCTCGGGGACGGGAGGCGCCTACAATGAGCAGTTCTTC
size: NA; J: TRBJ2-7; D: NA; V: TRBV5-5; CDR3: CASSPGPQGEQYF; DNA: TGTGCCAGCAGCCCCGGACCCCAGGGCGAGCAGTACTTC
size: NA; J: TRBJ1-2; D: TRBD1; V: TRBV2; CDR3: CASSGTGALF; DNA: TGTGCCAGCAGTGGGACAGGGGCACTCTTC
size: NA; J: TRBJ1-1; D: NA; V: TRBV6-1; CDR3: CASSESLTDSEAFF; DNA: TGTGCCAGCAGTGAAAGCTTGACAGATTCTGAAGCTTTCTTT
size: NA; J: TRBJ2-1; D: TRBD2; V: TRBV19; CDR3: CASNNPGGPSYNEQFF; DNA: TGTGCCAGTAACAATCCGGGGGGTCCCTCCTACAATGAGCAGTTCTTC
size: NA; J: TRBJ1-2; D: NA; V: TRBV12-3/TRBV12-4; CDR3: CASSFRVNYGYTF; DNA: TGTGCCAGCAGTTTCCGGGTCAACTATGGCTACACCTTC
size: NA; J: TRBJ2-1; D: NA; V: TRBV14; CDR3: CASSQVSSYNEQFF; DNA: TGTGCCAGCAGCCAAGTATCGTCCTACAATGAGCAGTTCTTC
size: NA; J: TRBJ2-7; D: NA; V: TRBV28; CDR3: CASTRSSGLYEQYF; DNA: TGTGCCAGCACTCGCTCGAGCGGCCTCTACGAGCAGTACTTC
size: NA; J: TRBJ1-1; D: NA; V: TRBV30; CDR3: CAWSVTVTEAFF; DNA: TGTGCCTGGAGTGTCACAGTCACTGAAGCTTTCTTT
size: NA; J: TRBJ2-1; D: TRBD1; V: TRBV2; CDR3: CASSLGQGGYNEQFF; DNA: TGTGCCAGCAGTTTAGGACAGGGCGGCTACAATGAGCAGTTCTTC
size: NA; J: TRBJ1-1; D: NA; V: TRBV21-1; CDR3: CASSKSRGEAFF; DNA: TGTGCCAGCAGCAAATCTCGCGGTGAAGCTTTCTTT
size: once; J: TRBJ1-1; D: TRBD1; V: TRBV29-1; CDR3: CSVLRGQGARAFF; DNA: TGCAGCGTTCTTCGAGGACAGGGGGCGAGAGCTTTCTTT
size: NA; J: TRBJ1-1; D: NA; V: TRBV3-1/TRBV3-2; CDR3: CASSLSWGGRGNTEAFF; DNA: TGTGCCAGCAGCCTATCCTGGGGTGGACGGGGGAACACTGAAGCTTTCTTT